A single sample gave rise to the 24 T cell receptor beta chains below, sequenced in a study of blood T cell repertoires in COVID-19. Libraries were prepared by immunoSEQ multiplex PCR; TCRdb keeps only in-frame clonotypes and omits some of them. The sample has about 150,000 clones, about 85% seen once. Material: peripheral blood. The receptors stem from an older woman with active or convalescent COVID-19.

The chain joins TRBV10-3 to TRBJ1-1; 9 bases are a match to TRBD1. The germline CDR1 and CDR2 sequences are ENHRY and SYGVKD. The V segment lost 6 bases and the J segment 0 bases; nucleotides outside the gene matches: 11. There are 17 residues in the CDR3. CDR3 bases: TGTGCCATCAGCGCTGGACAGGGGTCGACATTGAACACTGAAGCTTTCTTT. Translated: CAISAGQGSTLNTEAFF.

V is TRBV24-1 and J is TRBJ1-5; TRBD1 agrees at 8 bases. Germline trimming cut 4 bases from V and 3 bases from J; bases unmatched to any gene: 7. Looked up from germline, CDR1 is KGHDR and CDR2 is SFDVKD. This CDR3 spans 16 amino acids. CDR3 sequence reads: CATSEPTGVDNQPQHF. For the CDR3, the DNA is TGTGCCACCAGTGAACCGACAGGGGTCGACAATCAGCCCCAGCATTTT.

This chain joins TRBV4-1 and TRBJ1-2; 9 bases line up with TRBD1. This CDR3 contains 14 residues. The V segment lost 0 bases and the J segment 5 bases; nucleotides outside the gene matches: 1. CDR1 is MGHRA, CDR2 YSYEKL, per germline. The CDR3 here is CASSQDGTGYGYTF. CDR3 DNA: TGCGCCAGCAGCCAAGATGGGACAGGGTATGGCTACACCTTC.

The rearrangement links TRBV11-2 to TRBJ2-7; 11 bases align to TRBD2. This CDR3 is built from 16 residues. The germline CDR1 and CDR2 sequences are SGHAT and FQNNGV. V dropped 6 bases and J dropped 1; count of bases not matched to a gene: 8. The chain's CDR3 is CASSPLAGGSSYEQYF. CDR3 in DNA: TGTGCCAGCAGTCCCTTAGCGGGGGGGAGTTCCTACGAGCAGTACTTC.

V usage is TRBV11-2 and J usage is TRBJ1-1, with 11 bases identical to TRBD1. The trim removed 2 bases at V and 4 bases at J, leaving 3 bases unmatched. The CDR3 covers 15 residues. Germline V gene data show CDR1 as SGHAT and CDR2 as FQNNGV. CDR3 in amino acids: CASSLFGTGGTEAFF. The CDR3 DNA is TGTGCCAGCAGCTTATTTGGGACAGGGGGCACTGAAGCTTTCTTT.

The chain has TRBV5-4 and TRBJ1-4; 8 bases line up with TRBD1. The CDR3 length is 15 residues. From germline, CDR1 is SGHNT and CDR2 YYREEE (reference sequence). J gave up 5 bases and V 2 bases, and 5 bases lay outside the gene matches. In DNA form, the CDR3 reads TGTGCCAGCAGCTTAGGACAGGGTTCAAATGAAAAACTGTTTTTT. Its protein product is CASSLGQGSNEKLFF.

The rearrangement uses TRBV6-2 or TRBV6-3 and TRBJ1-5; D possibly corresponds to TRBD1 (6 bases). This CDR3 is 15 amino acids long. Between the trimmed V and J ends, which lost 4 bases and 4 bases, there was a span of 14 bases. Germline V gene data show CDR1 as MNHEY and CDR2 as SVGEGT. The CDR3, as DNA: TGTGCCAGCAGTTCACCTAGACAGGATAATCAGCCCCAGCATTTT. Its protein product is CASSSPRQDNQPQHF.

The CDR3 region is CASSSGGPGNIQYF. DNA for the CDR3: TGTGCCAGCAGTTCTGGAGGGCCGGGAAACATTCAGTACTTC. The chain couples TRBV7-6 to TRBJ2-4; tentative D call: TRBD2 (6 bases). The CDR3 is 14 residues long. V gave up 6 bases and J gave up 6 bases, with 15 bases separating them. Germline assignment: CDR1 SGHVS and CDR2 FNYEAQ. The full variable domain, its missing parts supplied by reference TRBV7-6 and TRBJ2-4, is GAGVSQSPRYKVTKRGQDVALRCDPISGHVSLYWYRQALGQGPEFLTYFNYEAQQDKSGLPNDRFSAERPEGSISTLTIQRTEQRDSAMYRCASSSGGPGNIQYFGAGTRLSVL.

The V call is TRBV3-1 (or the pseudogene TRBV3-2), the J call TRBJ2-7; 8 bases map to TRBD2. The CDR3 runs 17 residues. The germline V gene has CDR1 LGHDT and CDR2 YNNKEL (reference sequence). Unmatched junction bases numbered 8, after V lost 1 base and J lost 0 bases. The CDR3 protein is CASSQGIRGGFSYEQYF. The CDR3 DNA reads as TGTGCCAGCAGCCAAGGAATCCGGGGGGGATTCTCCTACGAGCAGTACTTC.

The chain couples TRBV19 to TRBJ1-6; weak D call: TRBD1 (6 bases). The germline V and J ends were trimmed by 7 bases and 8 bases, with 12 bases remaining between them. From germline, CDR1 is LNHDA and CDR2 SQIVND (reference sequence). The CDR3 spans 13 residues. CDR3 DNA: TGTGCCAGTAAAAGCAGGGGCGATTCACCCCTCCACTTT. It codes for CASKSRGDSPLHF.

The gene calls are TRBV2 and TRBJ2-1; D not resolved. Germline V gene data show CDR1 as SNHLY and CDR2 as FYNNEI. This CDR3 is built from 13 residues. The V end was cut by 4 bases, the J end by 1 base, with 5 bases between. CDR3 in amino acids: CASSALSYNEQFF. The CDR3 region has the DNA TGTGCCAGCAGTGCCTTGTCCTACAATGAGCAGTTCTTC.

This clone was counted a few times. The J gene is TRBJ1-6, the V gene TRBV7-9; 10 bases are shared with TRBD1. The CDR3 runs 17 residues. Trimming cost V 0 bases and J 9 bases; bases outside gene matches: 8. Germline V lookup: CDR1 SEHNR, CDR2 FQNEAQ (reference sequence). The CDR3 sequence: CASSLALGQGSSSPLHF. CDR3 coding DNA: TGTGCCAGCAGCTTAGCGCTGGGACAGGGGAGTAGTTCACCCCTCCACTTT.

This chain joins TRBV7-3 and TRBJ2-1; 10 nucleotides agree with TRBD2. Trimming cost V 4 bases and J 7 bases; bases outside gene matches: 7. CDR1 is SGHTA, CDR2 FQGTGA, per germline. The CDR3 consists of 15 residues. The CDR3 sequence: CASSSSGGAGNEQFF. The CDR3 DNA is TGTGCCAGCAGCTCCAGCGGGGGGGCAGGAAATGAGCAGTTCTTC.

The gene calls are TRBV7-2 and TRBJ1-1; D gene uncertain. The germline CDR1 and CDR2 sequences are SGHTA and FQGNSA. This CDR3 comprises 13 residues. With 11 bases removed from V and 0 bases from J, the gap between germline ends came to 13 bases. CDR3 DNA: TGTGCCGACGGGGAATTTTTGAACACTGAAGCTTTCTTT. It is translated as CADGEFLNTEAFF.

Here the CDR3 DNA reads TGTGCCAGTAGCCGCTCCCAGGGCTCCAAGGGTAGCAATCAGCCCCAGCATTTT. It encodes CASSRSQGSKGSNQPQHF. This rearrangement joins TRBV19 to TRBJ1-5; D might be TRBD1 (5 bases). CDR3 size: 18 residues. The V end was cut by 6 bases, the J end by 0 bases, with 21 bases between. Germline assignment: CDR1 LNHDA and CDR2 SQIVND (reference sequence).

The chain's CDR3 is CASSSPTSGGRVYYEQYF. The CDR3 DNA sequence: TGTGCCAGCAGCTCGCCGACTAGCGGGGGCCGGGTTTACTACGAGCAGTACTTC. V is TRBV7-2 and J is TRBJ2-7, with 12 bases that match TRBD2. Germline V CDR1 and CDR2: SGHTA, FQGNSA. This CDR3 is 18 amino acids long. The V gene end was trimmed by 4 bases and the J gene end by 3 bases; junction bases not matched to a gene: 13.

This chain joins TRBV18 and TRBJ1-3, with 10 nucleotides matching TRBD1. Germline CDR1 is KGHSH and CDR2 is LQKENI. The CDR3 runs to 16 residues. The V and J ends lost 3 bases and 2 bases, in that order; junction bases with no gene match: 4. CDR3 region: CASSPMDRGTGNTIYF. The CDR3 coding sequence is TGTGCCAGCTCACCGATGGACAGGGGGACTGGAAACACCATATATTTT.

This chain links TRBV18 with TRBJ1-3, with 7 bases matching TRBD1. Germline lookup yields CDR1 KGHSH and CDR2 LQKENI. Trimming removed 2 bases from V and 3 bases from J; junction bases left unmatched: 1. This CDR3 spans 14 amino acids. The chain's CDR3 is CASSPGTVGNTIYF. The CDR3 DNA follows: TGTGCCAGCTCACCAGGGACAGTTGGAAACACCATATATTTT.

The chain couples TRBV4-3 to TRBJ2-3, with D possibly TRBD1 on 5 matching bases. The CDR3 consists of 15 residues. V lost 2 bases and J lost 1, with 10 bases in between. Germline CDR1 and CDR2: LGHNA and YSLEER. The CDR3 spells CASSQLEGGTDTQYF. CDR3 coding DNA: TGCGCCAGCAGCCAACTGGAAGGGGGCACAGATACGCAGTATTTT.

The chain uses TRBV19 and TRBJ1-2; D is unresolved. The germline V gene has CDR1 LNHDA and CDR2 SQIVND (reference sequence). V was pared by 7 bases and J by 4 bases, with 13 bases between. The CDR3 is 13 amino acids. CDR3: CASTPREVYGYTF. DNA for the CDR3: TGTGCCAGTACCCCGCGAGAAGTCTATGGCTACACCTTC.

The chain has TRBV18 and TRBJ1-3; 8 nucleotides align to TRBD1. The CDR3 runs to 16 residues. Looked up from germline, CDR1 is KGHSH and CDR2 is LQKENI. V shed 3 bases, J shed 1 base, and the junction held 5 bases outside the gene matches. The CDR3 here is CASSPAQGASGNTIYF. CDR3 DNA: TGTGCCAGCTCACCCGCGCAGGGGGCTTCTGGAAACACCATATATTTT.

This clone showed up just a few times. This chain uses TRBV10-3 with TRBJ1-2; 7 nucleotides agree with TRBD1. CDR1 and CDR2 (germline): ENHRY, SYGVKD. V dropped 3 bases and J dropped 6; count of bases not matched to a gene: 4. The length of the CDR3 is 13 residues. The CDR3 coding sequence is TGTGCCATCAGTGAAGGGACAGCTCATGGCTACACCTTC. Translation gives CAISEGTAHGYTF.

The DNA of the CDR3 is TGTGCCAGTACCGAGAGGCAGGGGGGTGAAGCTTTCTTT. This encodes CASTERQGGEAFF. The V gene is TRBV19, the J gene TRBJ1-1; 7 positions agree with TRBD1. With V trimmed by 7 bases and J by 7 bases, 9 bases remained unmatched. Germline V gene lookup returns CDR1 LNHDA and CDR2 SQIVND (reference sequence). This CDR3 is built from 13 residues.

V is TRBV7-2 and J is TRBJ1-2; D unresolved. The length of the CDR3 is 14 residues. The ends were cut back, 4 bases at V and 8 bases at J, with 17 bases in the middle. CDR1 and CDR2 (germline): SGHTA, FQGNSA. CDR3 DNA: TGTGCCAGCAGCTCACCGGGGTGGATTTGGGGCTACACCTTC. Translation: CASSSPGWIWGYTF. Based on the CDR3 plus reference TRBV7-2 and TRBJ1-2, the full variable domain is GAGVSQSPSNKVTEKGKDVELRCDPISGHTALYWYRQSLGQGLEFLIYFQGNSAPDKSGLPSDRFSAERTGGSVSTLTIQRTQQEDSAVYLCASSSPGWIWGYTFGSGTRLTVV.